One TCR beta chain is described in this entry. What it recognizes is unknown. A much larger clone lies a single base off, so this may be a read error. The CDR3 has 13 residues. V dropped 5 bases and J dropped 5 bases, with 12 bases sitting between them. Germline V gene sequence: CDR1 KGHDR, CDR2 SFDVKD. This sample stems from a study of blood T cells in healthy people across ages. The authors ran a second PCR of 7 to 11 cycles using a sample-barcoded 5' primer and a J-beta primer mix. TCRdb reprocessed the 5' RACE reads via MiXCR and lists one record per CDR3 protein. The sample lists approximately 770,000 distinct CDR3 sequences, roughly 64% occurring once. Findings and caveats of the study: Unsorted PBMC material precluded a definitive naive versus antigen-experienced comparison. Per million T cells, the diversity of TCR beta decreased roughly linearly as age advanced.

V usage is TRBV24-1 and J usage is TRBJ2-7; D not resolved. The source material was blood. The source is a man between 25 and 39 years old in good health. The CDR3 sequence: CATSAVGLNEQYF. For the CDR3, the DNA is TGTGCCACCAGTGCAGTAGGCCTTAACGAGCAGTACTTC.